Described below is a single T cell receptor (beta chain) sequence and its context. Its antigen is undetermined. Clones were read by immunoSEQ multiplex PCR, and TCRdb kept only the in-frame ones, dropping some. Of about 130,000 clones listed, 88% are singletons. This sample stems from a study of T cell responses to AZD1222 COVID-19 vaccine. Study-wide findings and caveats: White British people made up most donors, females outnumbered males, and clonal diversity was possibly underestimated. Spike-specific TCR repertoires showed rising breadth and depth after two AZD1222 doses.

The sample consisted of peripheral blood, taken on day 0 of MenACWY control vaccination. This receptor was taken from an adult in good health.

The DNA of the CDR3 is TGCGCCAGCAGCCAAGGGTCTAGCGGAAAAGCCTACGAGCAGTACTTC. Translation: CASSQGSSGKAYEQYF. The rearrangement links TRBV4-1 to TRBJ2-7; 7 bases map to TRBD2. The trim removed 1 base at V and 2 bases at J, leaving 8 bases unmatched. This CDR3 is 16 amino acids long. The germline V gene has CDR1 MGHRA and CDR2 YSYEKL.